This is a list of T cell receptor beta chains from one sample in a study of blood T cell repertoires in COVID-19. TCRdb's copy holds only in-frame clones and misses some; the assay was immunoSEQ multiplex PCR. Here the sample spans under 250,000 clones, roughly 90% being singletons. The sample was peripheral blood. Source of these receptors: a man in his sixties with COVID-19, enrolled during active disease. Both conserved end residues are part of each CDR3. Fields, in order: J gene, clone size, CDR3 length, D gene, V gene, CDR3 DNA, CDR3 protein. The D gene is left open where the match is weak. Size is omitted from some rows. Given values are once, few, many or a class for expanded clones.

J: TRBJ2-3
size: NA
length: 17
D: NA
V: TRBV4-1
DNA: TGCGCCAGCAGCCAAGTCTTGGCCCTAGGGGGCACAGATACGCAGTATTTT
CDR3: CASSQVLALGGTDTQYF

J: TRBJ2-7
size: once
length: 14
D: TRBD1
V: TRBV6-2/TRBV6-3
DNA: TGTGCCAGCAGTTTCGTGGGACAGCCTTACGAGCAGTACTTC
CDR3: CASSFVGQPYEQYF

J: TRBJ1-4
size: NA
length: 13
D: TRBD1
V: TRBV30
DNA: TGTGCCTGGAGTGTACTAGGGGGCGAAAAACTGTTTTTT
CDR3: CAWSVLGGEKLFF

J: TRBJ1-6
size: few
length: 15
D: TRBD1
V: TRBV19
DNA: TGTGCCAGTACCCACAGGGGAACCTATAATTCACCCCTCCACTTT
CDR3: CASTHRGTYNSPLHF

J: TRBJ2-7
size: NA
length: 15
D: TRBD2
V: TRBV5-4
DNA: TGTGCCAGCAGCTTGGATCAGGGAGGGTCCTACGAGCAGTACTTC
CDR3: CASSLDQGGSYEQYF

J: TRBJ2-5
size: NA
length: 17
D: TRBD2
V: TRBV3-1/TRBV3-2
DNA: TGTGCCAGCAGTCGAAGGACTAGCGGGGGGTACCAAGAGACCCAGTACTTC
CDR3: CASSRRTSGGYQETQYF

J: TRBJ1-4
size: NA
length: 14
D: NA
V: TRBV5-1
DNA: TGCGCCAGCAGCTTTGGCCAGGGGCGCGAAAAACTGTTTTTT
CDR3: CASSFGQGREKLFF

J: TRBJ1-5
size: NA
length: 12
D: NA
V: TRBV28
DNA: TGTGCCAGCACTACCAACAGTCAGCCCCAGCATTTT
CDR3: CASTTNSQPQHF

J: TRBJ1-6
size: NA
length: 15
D: NA
V: TRBV9
DNA: TGTGCCAGCAGCCCAATGGTAGGGCAGGGTTCACCCCTCCACTTT
CDR3: CASSPMVGQGSPLHF

J: TRBJ2-3
size: NA
length: 12
D: NA
V: TRBV18
DNA: TGTGCCAGCTCACCACCCGGGGAGGCGCAGTATTTT
CDR3: CASSPPGEAQYF

J: TRBJ1-5
size: NA
length: 16
D: TRBD1
V: TRBV10-3
DNA: TGTGCCATCAGTCAAAACGAGCAGGGGGCACATCAGCCCCAGCATTTT
CDR3: CAISQNEQGAHQPQHF

J: TRBJ1-5
size: NA
length: 15
D: TRBD1
V: TRBV18
DNA: TGTGCCAGCTCACCACCCGGGACAGGCAATCAGCCCCAGCATTTT
CDR3: CASSPPGTGNQPQHF

J: TRBJ2-7
size: NA
length: 13
D: TRBD1
V: TRBV7-9
DNA: TGTGCCAGCAGCCTGGACAGGAGGTTGGGGCAGTACTTC
CDR3: CASSLDRRLGQYF